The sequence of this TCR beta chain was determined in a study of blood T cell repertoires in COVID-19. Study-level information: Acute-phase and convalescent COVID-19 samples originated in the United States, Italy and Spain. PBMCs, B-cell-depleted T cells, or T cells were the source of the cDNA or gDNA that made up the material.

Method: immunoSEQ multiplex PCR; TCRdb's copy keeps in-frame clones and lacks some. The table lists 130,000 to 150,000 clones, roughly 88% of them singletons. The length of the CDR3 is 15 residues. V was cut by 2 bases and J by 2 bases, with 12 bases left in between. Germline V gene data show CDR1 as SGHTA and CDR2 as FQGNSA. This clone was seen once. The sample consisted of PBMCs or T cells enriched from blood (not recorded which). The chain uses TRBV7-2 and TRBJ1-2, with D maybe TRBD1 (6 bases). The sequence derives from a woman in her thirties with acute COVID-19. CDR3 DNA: TGTGCCAGCAGCTTAATGCCCGGACAGAACTATGGCTACACCTTC. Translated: CASSLMPGQNYGYTF.